The clone carrying this T cell receptor (beta chain) was counted ten times or more. Measured with immunoSEQ multiplex PCR; TCRdb has only the in-frame clones, and not every one. The repertoire holds roughly 200,000 clones, with roughly 73% as singletons. Per the germline V gene, CDR1 is LNHDA and CDR2 is SQIVND (reference sequence). Trimming took 4 bases from V and 9 from J, leaving 21 bases between them. CDR3 size: 15 residues. This sample was included in a study of blood T cell repertoires in COVID-19. About the study: Acute and convalescent COVID-19 specimens originated in the United States, Italy and Spain. In each case, the material was cDNA or gDNA derived from T cells, B-cell-depleted T cells, or PBMCs.

Sample: peripheral blood. The receptor comes from a woman older than 75 with active or convalescent COVID-19. This rearrangement joins TRBV19 to TRBJ1-1; maybe TRBD1 (6 bases). DNA of the CDR3: TGTGCCAGTAGTACCAGTCAAACCGGGACATCCCAAGCTTTCTTT. Translating gives CASSTSQTGTSQAFF.